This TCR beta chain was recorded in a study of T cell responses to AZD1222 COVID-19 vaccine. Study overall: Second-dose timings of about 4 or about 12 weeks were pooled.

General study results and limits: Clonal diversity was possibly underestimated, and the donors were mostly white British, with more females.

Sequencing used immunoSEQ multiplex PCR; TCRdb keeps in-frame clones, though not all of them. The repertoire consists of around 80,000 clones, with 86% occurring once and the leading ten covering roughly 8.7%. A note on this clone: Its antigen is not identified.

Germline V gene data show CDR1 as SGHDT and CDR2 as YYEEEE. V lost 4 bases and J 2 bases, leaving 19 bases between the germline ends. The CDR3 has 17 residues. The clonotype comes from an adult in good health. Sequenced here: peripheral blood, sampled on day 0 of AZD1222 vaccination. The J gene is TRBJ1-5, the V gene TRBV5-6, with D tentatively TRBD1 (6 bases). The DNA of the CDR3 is TGTGCCAGCAGCGATACTAGGGGGGGGAGAGGCAATCAGCCCCAGCATTTT. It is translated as CASSDTRGGRGNQPQHF.